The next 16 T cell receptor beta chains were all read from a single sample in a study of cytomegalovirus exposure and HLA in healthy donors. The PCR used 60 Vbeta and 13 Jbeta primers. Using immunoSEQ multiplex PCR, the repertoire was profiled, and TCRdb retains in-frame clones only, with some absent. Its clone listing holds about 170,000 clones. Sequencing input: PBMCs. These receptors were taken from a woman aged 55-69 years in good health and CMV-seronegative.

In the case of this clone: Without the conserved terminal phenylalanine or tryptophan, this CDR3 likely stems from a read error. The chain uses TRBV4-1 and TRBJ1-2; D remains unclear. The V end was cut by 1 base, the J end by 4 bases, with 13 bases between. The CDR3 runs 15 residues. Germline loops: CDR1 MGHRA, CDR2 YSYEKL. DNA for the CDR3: TGCGCCAGCAGCCAAGTTGAGGGCATTCCCTATGGCTACACCCTC. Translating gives CASSQVEGIPYGYTL.

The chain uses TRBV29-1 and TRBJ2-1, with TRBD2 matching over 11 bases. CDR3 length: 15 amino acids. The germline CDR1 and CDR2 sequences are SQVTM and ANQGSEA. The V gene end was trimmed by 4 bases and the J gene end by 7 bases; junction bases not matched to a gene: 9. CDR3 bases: TGCAGCGTTGTGGGATTAGCGGGAGGGTGGAATGAGCAGTTCTTC. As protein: CSVVGLAGGWNEQFF.

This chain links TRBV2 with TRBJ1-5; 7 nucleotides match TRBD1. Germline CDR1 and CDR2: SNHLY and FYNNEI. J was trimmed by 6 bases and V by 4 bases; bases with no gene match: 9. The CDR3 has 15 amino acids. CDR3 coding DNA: TGTGCCAGCAGTGCCGCAGGGGGTCGGTTTCAGCCCCAGCATTTT. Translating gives CASSAAGGRFQPQHF.

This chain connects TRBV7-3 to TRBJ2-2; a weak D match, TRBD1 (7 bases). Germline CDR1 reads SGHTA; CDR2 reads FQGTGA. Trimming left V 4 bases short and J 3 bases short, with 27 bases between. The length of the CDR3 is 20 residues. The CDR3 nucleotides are TGTGCCAGCAGCTCCTCCCGGACAGGAGGGAGTTATTGGGACACCGGGGAGCTGTTTTTT. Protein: CASSSSRTGGSYWDTGELFF.

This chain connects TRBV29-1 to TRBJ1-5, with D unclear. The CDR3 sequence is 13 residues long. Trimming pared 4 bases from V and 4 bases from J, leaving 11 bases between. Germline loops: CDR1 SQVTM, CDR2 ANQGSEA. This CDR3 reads CSVAAGKNQPQHF. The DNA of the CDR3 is TGCAGCGTTGCAGCGGGTAAGAATCAGCCCCAGCATTTT.

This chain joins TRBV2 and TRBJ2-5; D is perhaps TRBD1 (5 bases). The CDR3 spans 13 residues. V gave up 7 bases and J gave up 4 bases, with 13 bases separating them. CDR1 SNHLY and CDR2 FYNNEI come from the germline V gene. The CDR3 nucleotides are TGTGCCAGCAAGCCAGGGCACCTAGAGACCCAGTACTTC. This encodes CASKPGHLETQYF.

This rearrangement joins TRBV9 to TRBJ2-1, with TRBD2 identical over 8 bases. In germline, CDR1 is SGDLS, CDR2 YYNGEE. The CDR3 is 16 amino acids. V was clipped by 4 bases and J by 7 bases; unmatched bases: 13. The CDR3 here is CASSSPGTREKNEQFF. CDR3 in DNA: TGTGCCAGCAGCTCACCCGGGACTAGGGAAAAGAATGAGCAGTTCTTC.

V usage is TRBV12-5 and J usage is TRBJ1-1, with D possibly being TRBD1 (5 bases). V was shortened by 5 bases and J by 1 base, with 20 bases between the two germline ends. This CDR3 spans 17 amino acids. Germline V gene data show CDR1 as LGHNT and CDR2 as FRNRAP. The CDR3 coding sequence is TGTGCTAGTGGTCCGCCTTACTCAGGGATTGGGAACACTGAAGCTTTCTTT. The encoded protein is CASGPPYSGIGNTEAFF.

The CDR3 region has the DNA TGTGCCAGCTCTTTGGGACAGAGAGATACGCAGTATTTT. Translation: CASSLGQRDTQYF. The chain employs TRBV11-1 and TRBJ2-3; TRBD1 aligns across 7 bases. The CDR3 runs to 13 residues. Per germline, CDR1 SGHAT and CDR2 FQDESV (reference sequence). Losses at the gene ends were 8 bases for V and 5 bases for J; bases not matched to a gene: 7.

The CDR3 protein is CASSYLGPEGTEAFF. DNA for the CDR3: TGTGCCAGCAGTTACCTCGGGCCCGAGGGCACTGAAGCTTTCTTT. This rearrangement joins TRBV6-5 to TRBJ1-1; D is unclear. From germline, CDR1 is MNHEY and CDR2 SVGAGI. The CDR3 covers 15 residues. The V end lost 2 bases, the J end lost 4 bases, and 14 bases lay between the germline ends.

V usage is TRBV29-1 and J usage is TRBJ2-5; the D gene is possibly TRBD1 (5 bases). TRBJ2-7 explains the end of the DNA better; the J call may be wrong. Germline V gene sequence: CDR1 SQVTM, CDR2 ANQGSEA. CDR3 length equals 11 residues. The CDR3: CSVVGAYEQYF. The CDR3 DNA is TGCAGCGTGGTAGGGGCCTACGAGCAGTACTTC.

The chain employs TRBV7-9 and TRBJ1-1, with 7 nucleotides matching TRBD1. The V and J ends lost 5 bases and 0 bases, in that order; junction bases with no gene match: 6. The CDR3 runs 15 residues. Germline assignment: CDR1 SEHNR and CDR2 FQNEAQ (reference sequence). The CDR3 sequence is CASSNDRVMNTEAFF. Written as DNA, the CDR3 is TGTGCCAGCAGCAACGACAGGGTCATGAACACTGAAGCTTTCTTT.

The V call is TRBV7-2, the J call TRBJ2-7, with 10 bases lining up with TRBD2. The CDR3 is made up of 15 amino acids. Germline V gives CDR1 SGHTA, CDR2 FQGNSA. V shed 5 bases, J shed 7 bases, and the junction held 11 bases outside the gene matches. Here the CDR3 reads CASSGQGVAGGEQYF. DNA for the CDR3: TGTGCCAGCAGCGGACAAGGGGTAGCGGGGGGAGAGCAGTACTTC.

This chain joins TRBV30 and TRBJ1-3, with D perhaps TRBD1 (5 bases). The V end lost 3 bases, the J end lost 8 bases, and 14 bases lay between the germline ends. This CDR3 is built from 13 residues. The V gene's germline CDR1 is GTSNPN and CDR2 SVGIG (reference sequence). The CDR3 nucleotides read TGTGCCTGGAGCCGGGACCGGGGGGACACCATATATTTT. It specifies CAWSRDRGDTIYF.

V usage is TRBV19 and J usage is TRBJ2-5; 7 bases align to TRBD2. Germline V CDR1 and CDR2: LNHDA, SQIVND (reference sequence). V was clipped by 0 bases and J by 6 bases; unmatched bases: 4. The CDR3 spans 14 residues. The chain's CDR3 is CASSIEAGVKTQYF. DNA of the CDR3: TGTGCCAGTAGTATAGAGGCGGGAGTAAAGACCCAGTACTTC.

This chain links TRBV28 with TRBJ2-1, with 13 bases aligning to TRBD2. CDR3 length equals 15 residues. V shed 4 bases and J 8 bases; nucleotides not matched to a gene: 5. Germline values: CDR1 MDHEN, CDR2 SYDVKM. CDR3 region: CASSSLAGGKYEQFF. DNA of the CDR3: TGTGCCAGCAGTTCACTAGCGGGGGGGAAATATGAGCAGTTCTTC.